The clone carrying this T cell receptor beta chain has just one count. These data belong to a study of blood T cell repertoires in COVID-19. Study overall: Both acute and convalescent COVID-19 samples were obtained from the United States, Italy and Spain. T cells, B-cell-depleted T cells, or PBMCs provided the cDNA or gDNA that served as material.

Original analysis: By means of reference gene primer amplification, nucleated cell counts were estimated. Sequencing used immunoSEQ multiplex PCR; TCRdb keeps in-frame clones, though not all of them. The V and J calls and the clone size are those of that table, but D and trimming were determined from the DNA. The sample yields around 160,000 clones, almost 85% seen once. The source material was peripheral blood. The origin of this receptor is a human donor with acute or convalescent COVID-19. The donor label of this sample is uncertain.

The CDR3 coding sequence is TGCAGCGTGACAGGGCTGAACTATGGCTACACCTTC. Translated, it gives CSVTGLNYGYTF. This chain links TRBV29-1 with TRBJ1-2; 7 bases fit TRBD1. This CDR3 is 12 amino acids long. Losses at the gene ends were 6 bases for V and 2 bases for J; bases not matched to a gene: 3. Per the germline V gene, CDR1 is SQVTM and CDR2 is ANQGSEA.